This T cell receptor (beta chain) was sequenced for a study of shared clonotypes between healthy human individuals. Measured with immunoSEQ multiplex PCR; TCRdb has only the in-frame clones, and not every one. Of about 2.3 million clones listed, 85% to 95% are singletons. There are 13 residues in the CDR3. Germline trimming cut 6 bases from V and 8 bases from J; bases unmatched to any gene: 9. Germline V gives CDR1 SGHRS, CDR2 YFSETQ. Sequenced: naive CD4+ T cells from PBMCs. Described subset: CD45RA+ positively selected. This chain uses TRBV5-1 with TRBJ1-2; 8 bases map to TRBD1. This clonotype was obtained from a man aged 18 to 30 in good health. Some clones in this sample may be carry-over from other donors' samples. Here the CDR3 reads CASTRTGSEGYTF. In DNA form, the CDR3 reads TGCGCCAGCACTCGGACAGGGTCAGAGGGCTACACCTTC.